A selection of T cell receptor beta chains follows, all from one sample in a study of identical twins. TCRdb reprocessed the 5' RACE reads with MiXCR, giving one entry per CDR3 protein. The sample holds about 340,000 distinct CDR3 sequences, 9% to 15% seen once. The same sample was also used in a study of yellow fever vaccine responses in identical twins.

Source material: CD8+ T cells sorted from blood. The receptor source for this set is a woman under 30 in good health. The CDR3 runs from the conserved cysteine through the conserved F or W. The D gene is left open where the match is weak. The listing skips clone size in some rows; elsewhere it reads once, few, many or a size class.

clone_size: few; d_call: TRBD2; cdr3_length: 18; j_call: TRBJ2-5; v_call: TRBV7-8; cdr3_aa: CASSLVGLAGGLVETQYF; cdr3_nt: TGTGCCAGCAGCTTAGTGGGACTAGCGGGGGGCTTGGTAGAGACCCAGTACTTC
clone_size: NA; d_call: NA; cdr3_length: 12; j_call: TRBJ1-1; v_call: TRBV7-9; cdr3_aa: CASLWGDTEAFF; cdr3_nt: TGTGCCAGCCTCTGGGGGGACACTGAAGCTTTCTTT
clone_size: many; d_call: NA; cdr3_length: 14; j_call: TRBJ2-5; v_call: TRBV12-3/TRBV12-4; cdr3_aa: CASRGTTFQETQYF; cdr3_nt: TGTGCCAGCAGAGGAACTACGTTTCAAGAGACCCAGTACTTC
clone_size: NA; d_call: TRBD2; cdr3_length: 15; j_call: TRBJ2-1; v_call: TRBV5-1; cdr3_aa: CASSLLSSGSYEQFF; cdr3_nt: TGCGCCAGCAGCTTGTTGTCTAGCGGGAGCTATGAGCAGTTCTTC
clone_size: few; d_call: NA; cdr3_length: 17; j_call: TRBJ2-1; v_call: TRBV5-1; cdr3_aa: CASSPRHSRPQNNEQFF; cdr3_nt: TGCGCCAGCAGCCCCCGACACTCTCGCCCCCAAAACAATGAGCAGTTCTTC
clone_size: NA; d_call: TRBD1; cdr3_length: 18; j_call: TRBJ1-1; v_call: TRBV19; cdr3_aa: CASSIIESTGGEGYEAFF; cdr3_nt: TGTGCCAGTAGTATAATAGAGTCGACAGGGGGCGAAGGGTATGAAGCTTTCTTT
clone_size: NA; d_call: NA; cdr3_length: 15; j_call: TRBJ1-1; v_call: TRBV20-1; cdr3_aa: CSARDSLSPNTEAFF; cdr3_nt: TGCAGTGCTAGGGACAGCCTCTCACCGAACACTGAAGCTTTCTTT
clone_size: NA; d_call: TRBD2; cdr3_length: 12; j_call: TRBJ2-7; v_call: TRBV7-8; cdr3_aa: CASSSTSGRCFF; cdr3_nt: TGTGCCAGCAGCTCCACTAGCGGGAGATGTTTTTTC
clone_size: NA; d_call: TRBD2; cdr3_length: 17; j_call: TRBJ2-7; v_call: TRBV29-1; cdr3_aa: CSVVGGGRTSGVYEQYF; cdr3_nt: TGCAGCGTTGTCGGGGGGGGAAGGACTAGCGGGGTCTACGAGCAGTACTTC
clone_size: NA; d_call: TRBD1; cdr3_length: 14; j_call: TRBJ1-6; v_call: TRBV7-8; cdr3_aa: CASSPTTGVSPLHF; cdr3_nt: TGTGCCAGCAGCCCCACGACAGGGGTGTCACCCCTCCACTTT
clone_size: many; d_call: NA; cdr3_length: 14; j_call: TRBJ2-5; v_call: TRBV13; cdr3_aa: CASSLGGGVETQYF; cdr3_nt: TGTGCCAGCAGCTTAGGCGGGGGAGTGGAGACCCAGTACTTC
clone_size: NA; d_call: TRBD1; cdr3_length: 16; j_call: TRBJ2-2; v_call: TRBV9; cdr3_aa: CASSVAGTGGAGELFF; cdr3_nt: TGTGCCAGCAGCGTAGCCGGGACAGGGGGTGCCGGGGAGCTGTTTTTT
clone_size: NA; d_call: NA; cdr3_length: 15; j_call: TRBJ2-1; v_call: TRBV4-1; cdr3_aa: CASSPASDSYNEQFF; cdr3_nt: TGCGCCAGCAGCCCCGCTAGCGACTCCTACAATGAGCAGTTCTTC
clone_size: NA; d_call: TRBD1; cdr3_length: 14; j_call: TRBJ2-3; v_call: TRBV12-3/TRBV12-4; cdr3_aa: CATSFGTGGDTQYF; cdr3_nt: TGTGCCACCTCGTTCGGGACAGGGGGAGATACGCAGTATTTT
clone_size: many; d_call: NA; cdr3_length: 14; j_call: TRBJ2-7; v_call: TRBV7-9; cdr3_aa: CASSAPTSSYEQYF; cdr3_nt: TGTGCCAGCAGCGCCCCTACTAGCTCCTACGAGCAGTACTTC
clone_size: few; d_call: TRBD1; cdr3_length: 13; j_call: TRBJ1-1; v_call: TRBV12-3/TRBV12-4; cdr3_aa: CASSLLGDSEAFF; cdr3_nt: TGTGCCAGCAGCCTCTTGGGGGACAGCGAAGCTTTCTTT
clone_size: NA; d_call: NA; cdr3_length: 15; j_call: TRBJ2-1; v_call: TRBV7-6; cdr3_aa: CASSPDTSSYNEQFF; cdr3_nt: TGTGCCAGCAGCCCCGACACCAGCTCCTACAATGAGCAGTTCTTC
clone_size: few; d_call: NA; cdr3_length: 13; j_call: TRBJ2-1; v_call: TRBV6-1; cdr3_aa: CASRSDRNNEQFF; cdr3_nt: TGTGCCAGCAGATCCGACAGGAACAATGAGCAGTTCTTC
clone_size: many; d_call: NA; cdr3_length: 16; j_call: TRBJ1-5; v_call: TRBV27; cdr3_aa: CASSPRGQRGNQPQHF; cdr3_nt: TGTGCCAGCAGTCCTCGGGGGCAGCGTGGCAATCAGCCCCAGCATTTT
clone_size: NA; d_call: NA; cdr3_length: 10; j_call: TRBJ1-2; v_call: TRBV20-1; cdr3_aa: CSAIRGGYTF; cdr3_nt: TGCAGTGCTATCCGGGGTGGCTACACCTTC
clone_size: many; d_call: TRBD1; cdr3_length: 15; j_call: TRBJ2-1; v_call: TRBV7-6; cdr3_aa: CASSDAGGPYNEQFF; cdr3_nt: TGTGCCAGCAGCGACGCAGGGGGCCCCTACAATGAGCAGTTCTTC
clone_size: NA; d_call: NA; cdr3_length: 16; j_call: TRBJ2-5; v_call: TRBV6-1; cdr3_aa: CASSRLPTGIQETQYF; cdr3_nt: TGTGCCAGCAGTCGACTACCTACAGGAATTCAGGAGACCCAGTACTTC
clone_size: NA; d_call: NA; cdr3_length: 14; j_call: TRBJ2-1; v_call: TRBV27; cdr3_aa: CASTNRVSNNEQFF; cdr3_nt: TGTGCCAGCACCAACAGGGTGTCGAACAATGAGCAGTTCTTC
clone_size: NA; d_call: NA; cdr3_length: 18; j_call: TRBJ2-7; v_call: TRBV4-1; cdr3_aa: CASSQGDGLGGRTYEQYF; cdr3_nt: TGCGCCAGCAGCCAAGGGGATGGGCTAGGCGGGCGAACCTACGAGCAGTACTTC
clone_size: NA; d_call: NA; cdr3_length: 13; j_call: TRBJ2-1; v_call: TRBV2; cdr3_aa: CASSDTGYNEQFF; cdr3_nt: TGTGCCAGCAGTGACACAGGTTACAATGAGCAGTTCTTC
clone_size: NA; d_call: NA; cdr3_length: 15; j_call: TRBJ1-2; v_call: TRBV4-1; cdr3_aa: CASSPRLTDYYGYTF; cdr3_nt: TGCGCCAGCAGCCCGAGATTAACGGATTATTATGGCTACACCTTC
clone_size: NA; d_call: TRBD2; cdr3_length: 16; j_call: TRBJ2-1; v_call: TRBV6-1; cdr3_aa: CASSFIAGSSYNEQFF; cdr3_nt: TGTGCCAGCAGCTTCATAGCGGGAAGCTCCTACAATGAGCAGTTCTTC
clone_size: NA; d_call: NA; cdr3_length: 12; j_call: TRBJ2-5; v_call: TRBV9; cdr3_aa: CASSAMGQTQYF; cdr3_nt: TGTGCCAGCAGCGCCATGGGGCAGACCCAGTACTTC
clone_size: NA; d_call: NA; cdr3_length: 14; j_call: TRBJ2-5; v_call: TRBV6-1; cdr3_aa: CASTVDPEGETQYF; cdr3_nt: TGTGCCAGCACCGTGGACCCAGAGGGAGAGACCCAGTACTTC
clone_size: NA; d_call: TRBD2; cdr3_length: 15; j_call: TRBJ2-1; v_call: TRBV5-1; cdr3_aa: CASSTGEGPYNEQFF; cdr3_nt: TGCGCCAGCAGCACGGGGGAGGGCCCCTACAATGAGCAGTTCTTC
clone_size: NA; d_call: TRBD1; cdr3_length: 12; j_call: TRBJ1-1; v_call: TRBV12-3/TRBV12-4; cdr3_aa: CASSSDRGEAFF; cdr3_nt: TGTGCCAGCAGCTCAGACAGGGGCGAAGCTTTCTTT
clone_size: few; d_call: NA; cdr3_length: 10; j_call: TRBJ1-1; v_call: TRBV6-1; cdr3_aa: CASSGIEAFF; cdr3_nt: TGTGCCAGCAGTGGGATTGAAGCTTTCTTT
clone_size: NA; d_call: TRBD2; cdr3_length: 17; j_call: TRBJ2-1; v_call: TRBV28; cdr3_aa: CASSLVLGLAGNNEQFF; cdr3_nt: TGTGCCAGCAGTTTAGTTTTGGGACTAGCGGGGAACAATGAGCAGTTCTTC
clone_size: NA; d_call: TRBD2; cdr3_length: 18; j_call: TRBJ2-1; v_call: TRBV28; cdr3_aa: CASSLGAGLAPEYNEQFF; cdr3_nt: TGTGCCAGCAGTTTGGGCGCGGGACTAGCGCCTGAATACAATGAGCAGTTCTTC
clone_size: many; d_call: TRBD2; cdr3_length: 14; j_call: TRBJ2-1; v_call: TRBV25-1; cdr3_aa: CASSESGSGYEQFF; cdr3_nt: TGTGCCAGCAGTGAAAGCGGGAGTGGGTATGAGCAGTTCTTC
clone_size: few; d_call: NA; cdr3_length: 15; j_call: TRBJ2-2; v_call: TRBV10-2; cdr3_aa: CASSEGTSNTGELFF; cdr3_nt: TGCGCCAGCAGTGAGGGGACTTCGAACACCGGGGAGCTGTTTTTT
clone_size: few; d_call: NA; cdr3_length: 13; j_call: TRBJ2-7; v_call: TRBV15; cdr3_aa: CATSNGGTYEQYF; cdr3_nt: TGTGCCACCAGCAACGGCGGAACCTACGAGCAGTACTTC
clone_size: few; d_call: NA; cdr3_length: 16; j_call: TRBJ1-1; v_call: TRBV20-1; cdr3_aa: CSARAPEGGSNTEAFF; cdr3_nt: TGCAGTGCTAGAGCCCCAGAGGGGGGATCGAACACTGAAGCTTTCTTT
clone_size: NA; d_call: NA; cdr3_length: 15; j_call: TRBJ2-7; v_call: TRBV6-1; cdr3_aa: CASSGFLWSSYEQYF; cdr3_nt: TGTGCCAGCAGTGGATTCCTGTGGAGCTCCTACGAGCAGTACTTC
clone_size: few; d_call: NA; cdr3_length: 12; j_call: TRBJ2-1; v_call: TRBV7-9; cdr3_aa: CASSWRGNEQFF; cdr3_nt: TGTGCCAGCAGCTGGAGAGGGAATGAGCAGTTCTTC
clone_size: few; d_call: NA; cdr3_length: 15; j_call: TRBJ2-1; v_call: TRBV2; cdr3_aa: CASSGERDNYNEQFF; cdr3_nt: TGTGCCAGCAGCGGAGAACGGGACAACTACAATGAGCAGTTCTTC
clone_size: NA; d_call: NA; cdr3_length: 16; j_call: TRBJ1-1; v_call: TRBV7-8; cdr3_aa: CASSPNTGIPNTEAFF; cdr3_nt: TGTGCCAGCAGCCCAAATACAGGGATCCCGAACACTGAAGCTTTCTTT
clone_size: few; d_call: NA; cdr3_length: 14; j_call: TRBJ2-1; v_call: TRBV20-1; cdr3_aa: CSARDGKGSDEQFF; cdr3_nt: TGCAGTGCTAGAGATGGAAAAGGGTCGGATGAGCAGTTCTTC
clone_size: few; d_call: NA; cdr3_length: 14; j_call: TRBJ1-5; v_call: TRBV24-1; cdr3_aa: CATSDFTGDQPQHF; cdr3_nt: TGTGCCACCAGTGATTTCACCGGGGATCAGCCCCAGCATTTT
clone_size: few; d_call: NA; cdr3_length: 15; j_call: TRBJ1-5; v_call: TRBV13; cdr3_aa: CASSLGRLSNQPQHF; cdr3_nt: TGTGCCAGCAGCTTAGGACGGTTGAGCAATCAGCCCCAGCATTTT
clone_size: few; d_call: TRBD2; cdr3_length: 15; j_call: TRBJ2-3; v_call: TRBV2; cdr3_aa: CASTGFTSGTDTQYF; cdr3_nt: TGTGCCAGCACGGGGTTTACTAGCGGTACAGATACGCAGTATTTT
clone_size: few; d_call: TRBD1; cdr3_length: 15; j_call: TRBJ2-1; v_call: TRBV27; cdr3_aa: CASSFRRQGGDEQFF; cdr3_nt: TGTGCCAGCAGTTTTCGGCGACAGGGTGGCGATGAGCAGTTCTTC
clone_size: many; d_call: TRBD2; cdr3_length: 14; j_call: TRBJ2-1; v_call: TRBV27; cdr3_aa: CATLRGRGYNEQFF; cdr3_nt: TGTGCCACTTTAAGAGGGAGGGGATACAATGAGCAGTTCTTC
clone_size: NA; d_call: NA; cdr3_length: 16; j_call: TRBJ2-2; v_call: TRBV6-5; cdr3_aa: CASSYSGGTNTGELFF; cdr3_nt: TGTGCCAGCAGTTACTCAGGCGGAACGAACACCGGGGAGCTGTTTTTT
clone_size: few; d_call: NA; cdr3_length: 13; j_call: TRBJ2-5; v_call: TRBV28; cdr3_aa: CASSWGLGETQYF; cdr3_nt: TGTGCCAGCAGCTGGGGCTTGGGGGAGACCCAGTACTTC
clone_size: few; d_call: TRBD2; cdr3_length: 12; j_call: TRBJ2-7; v_call: TRBV29-1; cdr3_aa: CSVEGGTYEQYF; cdr3_nt: TGCAGCGTTGAGGGGGGGACCTACGAGCAGTACTTC
clone_size: NA; d_call: TRBD2; cdr3_length: 16; j_call: TRBJ2-1; v_call: TRBV7-3; cdr3_aa: CASSPRGLAGANEQFF; cdr3_nt: TGTGCCAGCAGCCCACGGGGACTAGCGGGCGCAAATGAGCAGTTCTTC
clone_size: many; d_call: TRBD2; cdr3_length: 14; j_call: TRBJ2-7; v_call: TRBV27; cdr3_aa: CASSLRLAGDEQYF; cdr3_nt: TGTGCCAGCAGTTTAAGACTAGCGGGAGACGAGCAGTACTTC
clone_size: NA; d_call: NA; cdr3_length: 14; j_call: TRBJ1-5; v_call: TRBV6-4; cdr3_aa: CASRLRGVEQPQHF; cdr3_nt: TGTGCCAGCAGGCTAAGGGGAGTCGAGCAGCCCCAGCATTTT
clone_size: few; d_call: NA; cdr3_length: 12; j_call: TRBJ1-6; v_call: TRBV7-6; cdr3_aa: CASSVGGSPLHF; cdr3_nt: TGTGCCAGCAGTGTAGGCGGTTCACCCCTCCACTTT
clone_size: NA; d_call: NA; cdr3_length: 13; j_call: TRBJ2-1; v_call: TRBV11-3; cdr3_aa: CASSLETVNEQFF; cdr3_nt: TGTGCCAGCAGCTTGGAGACGGTGAATGAGCAGTTCTTC
clone_size: NA; d_call: TRBD1; cdr3_length: 14; j_call: TRBJ1-1; v_call: TRBV6-1; cdr3_aa: CASSRDREVTEAFF; cdr3_nt: TGTGCCAGCAGCCGGGACAGGGAGGTCACTGAAGCTTTCTTT
clone_size: NA; d_call: NA; cdr3_length: 14; j_call: TRBJ1-2; v_call: TRBV14; cdr3_aa: CASSQGGYPDGYTF; cdr3_nt: TGTGCCAGCAGCCAAGGTGGATACCCGGATGGCTACACCTTC
clone_size: few; d_call: NA; cdr3_length: 16; j_call: TRBJ2-3; v_call: TRBV12-3/TRBV12-4; cdr3_aa: CASSLTAHGGADTQYF; cdr3_nt: TGTGCCAGCAGTTTAACCGCACACGGGGGTGCAGATACGCAGTATTTT